Listed below are T cell receptor beta chains from one sample, sequenced in a study of PD-1 blockade in classical Hodgkin lymphoma. TCRdb's copy holds only in-frame clones and misses some; the assay was immunoSEQ multiplex PCR. Of roughly 26,000 clones in the sample, about nine tenths were seen once. The sequencing used peripheral blood mononuclear cells (PBMCs), collected at baseline. The source is a human donor with classical Hodgkin lymphoma. The CDR3 runs from the conserved cysteine through the conserved F or W. D genes are given only for firm matches. Rows give clone size only sometimes, using once, few, many, or a class for an expanded clone.

j_gene: TRBJ2-3
d_gene: -
v_gene: TRBV5-1
abundance: -
CDR3nt: TGCGCCAGCAGCTTGGCCCGGGGAACTAGCACAGATACGCAGTATTTT
CDR3aa: CASSLARGTSTDTQYF

j_gene: TRBJ1-5
d_gene: -
v_gene: TRBV19
abundance: -
CDR3nt: TGTGCCAGTAGACCCCTGGGAGGGCCGGGCCAGCCCCAGCATTTT
CDR3aa: CASRPLGGPGQPQHF

j_gene: TRBJ2-2
d_gene: -
v_gene: TRBV18
abundance: -
CDR3nt: TGTGCCAGCTCACCACCGGCAGGGTCCGGGGAGCTGTTTTTT
CDR3aa: CASSPPAGSGELFF

j_gene: TRBJ1-1
d_gene: TRBD1
v_gene: TRBV7-9
abundance: -
CDR3nt: TGTGCCAGCAGCGCCGACGGACAGGGATACACTGAAGCTTTCTTT
CDR3aa: CASSADGQGYTEAFF

j_gene: TRBJ2-1
d_gene: -
v_gene: TRBV5-1
abundance: -
CDR3nt: TGCGCCAGCAGCTTGGAAGACGGGGGCAATGAGCAGTTCTTC
CDR3aa: CASSLEDGGNEQFF

j_gene: TRBJ1-1
d_gene: -
v_gene: TRBV7-8
abundance: few
CDR3nt: TGTGCCAGCAGCTTAGACCCGGGGAGTGAAGCTTTCTTT
CDR3aa: CASSLDPGSEAFF

j_gene: TRBJ1-5
d_gene: -
v_gene: TRBV5-6
abundance: once
CDR3nt: TGTGCCAGCAGCTACGAAAATCAGCCCCAGCATTTT
CDR3aa: CASSYENQPQHF

j_gene: TRBJ1-2
d_gene: -
v_gene: TRBV5-6
abundance: -
CDR3nt: TGTGCCAGCAGCTTGTATGGGGGTAACGGCTACACCTTC
CDR3aa: CASSLYGGNGYTF

j_gene: TRBJ2-7
d_gene: -
v_gene: TRBV7-9
abundance: once
CDR3nt: TGTGCCAGCGAGACGGTGAGCTCCTACGAGCAGTACTTC
CDR3aa: CASETVSSYEQYF

j_gene: TRBJ2-2
d_gene: -
v_gene: TRBV5-1
abundance: -
CDR3nt: TGCGCCAGCAGCTTGGATGGCGACATCGGGGAGCTGTTTTTT
CDR3aa: CASSLDGDIGELFF

j_gene: TRBJ1-2
d_gene: -
v_gene: TRBV7-9
abundance: -
CDR3nt: TGTGCCAGCAGCGAGATCGGCTATGGCTACACCTTC
CDR3aa: CASSEIGYGYTF

j_gene: TRBJ2-1
d_gene: -
v_gene: TRBV4-1
abundance: -
CDR3nt: TGCGCCAGCAGCCTTCGAGAGGGTGAGCAGTTCTTC
CDR3aa: CASSLREGEQFF

j_gene: TRBJ2-3
d_gene: TRBD2
v_gene: TRBV4-3
abundance: -
CDR3nt: TGCGCCAGCAGCCAGATAGCGGGGATGACAGATACGCAGTATTTT
CDR3aa: CASSQIAGMTDTQYF